This T cell receptor (beta chain) comes out of a study of blood T cell repertoires in COVID-19. Background on the study: PBMCs, B-cell-depleted T cells, or T cells were the source of the cDNA or gDNA that made up the material.

V lost 6 bases and J lost 6, with 15 bases in between. CDR1 and CDR2 from the germline V gene are MNHEY and SVGAGI. This CDR3 contains 15 residues. TCRdb keeps only in-frame clones here, not all; method: immunoSEQ multiplex PCR. The sample contains hundreds of thousands of clones, approximately 86% of which appear only once. The gene calls are TRBV6-5 and TRBJ1-6; weak D call: TRBD1 (5 bases). Sequencing was carried out using peripheral blood. The receptor was isolated from a woman in her twenties or thirties who had recovered from COVID-19. The CDR3 DNA is TGTGCCAGCAGACTGACGGGGGGTGGTAATTCACCCCTCCACTTT. Amino acids: CASRLTGGGNSPLHF.